This T cell receptor beta chain was recorded in a study of regulatory T cells in long-lasting Graves disease. The CDR3 sequence is 15 residues long. Per germline, CDR1 SGHKS and CDR2 YYEKEE (reference sequence). V was clipped by 6 bases and J by 4 bases, with 20 bases between them. Building of the TCR beta libraries involved iRepertoire HTBI primers and Arm-PCR of CDR3 regions. TCRdb analysed the multiplex PCR reads with MiXCR anew, one entry per CDR3 protein. This sample has 530,000 or so distinct CDR3 sequences, with about 13% found just once. The time point: newly diagnosed GD, antithyroid drugs for less than 3 months. The TCR library used RNA extracted from PBMCs. The same data also contributed to another study, on T cells in Graves' hyperthyroidism and ophthalmopathy. As that report states: Patients with ophthalmopathy were separated from those with stable hyperthyroidism by a 13 V-J model. Prediction of ophthalmopathy progression came a median 6.5 months pre-onset.

This sequence was found in a man aged 25 to 40 with Graves disease. Sequenced here: peripheral blood mononuclear cells (PBMCs), sampled at new diagnosis, from a patient treated with antithyroid drugs. The chain links TRBV5-5 to TRBJ2-7; perhaps TRBD2 as D (5 bases). The CDR3, as DNA: TGTGCCAGCAACGTGGCCGGAGGCCCAAGGTACGAGCAGTACTTC. It specifies CASNVAGGPRYEQYF.